This T cell receptor beta chain is from a study of CD8+ T cells in alopecia areata. Overall study context: Oral tofacitinib, 5 to 10 mg twice daily, was given in an open-label trial. Tofacitinib therapy took 6 to 18 months; 6 months off drug came after.

This clone has just one count. Stated treatment: oral pan-JAK inhibitor, 5-10 mg twice daily. RNA was isolated and reverse transcribed to cDNA, the sequencing template. The data were produced by immunoSEQ multiplex PCR, yet TCRdb's version contains in-frame clones alone and is incomplete. The table includes fewer than 350,000 clones, 55% to 70% detected once. The CDR3 consists of 12 residues. The germline V and J ends were trimmed by 6 bases and 0 bases, with 9 bases remaining between them. The germline V gene has CDR1 SQVTM and CDR2 ANQGSEA. The rearrangement uses TRBV29-1 and TRBJ2-7, with D possibly being TRBD1 (5 bases). Sequenced here: CD4+ T cells sorted from blood, sampled at week 24, from a patient treated with tofacitinib. The TCR sequence derives from a human donor with alopecia areata. The CDR3 sequence: CSVGQHSYEQYF. CDR3 nucleotide sequence: TGCAGCGTCGGACAACACTCCTACGAGCAGTACTTC.